Below, 17 T cell receptor beta chains from the same sample are listed, as sequenced in a study of blood T cells in healthy people across ages. Then a second PCR, running roughly 7 to 11 cycles, was carried out with a sample-barcoded 5' primer and a J-beta primer mix. TCRdb reprocessed the 5' RACE reads with MiXCR, giving one entry per CDR3 protein. The repertoire holds some 1.5 million distinct CDR3 sequences, with over 25% as singletons. Sequencing input: blood. Receptors originate from a woman aged 25-40 years in good health.

V and J are TRBV6-2 or TRBV6-3 and TRBJ2-1; D may be TRBD1 (5 bases). The CDR3 length is 14 residues. V was shortened by 5 bases and J by 4 bases, with 12 bases between the two germline ends. Germline V gene data show CDR1 as MNHEY and CDR2 as SVGEGT. DNA for the CDR3: TGTGCCAGCAGTAGGGGATCATTTTACAATGAGCAGTTCTTC. This encodes CASSRGSFYNEQFF.

This clonotype was seen only a few times. The chain couples TRBV12-3 or TRBV12-4 to TRBJ1-1, with 7 bases aligning to TRBD1. J was trimmed by 3 bases and V by 5 bases; bases with no gene match: 6. The CDR3 extends over 14 amino acids. DNA for the CDR3: TGTGCCAGCAGTCCCTCAGGGGGTCACACTGAAGCTTTCTTT. Translating gives CASSPSGGHTEAFF.

In this sample, this clonotype turned up a few times. The rearrangement joins TRBV20-1 to TRBJ2-1, with D unclear. Germline V lookup: CDR1 DFQATT, CDR2 SNEGSKA (reference sequence). V was shortened by 2 bases and J by 9 bases, with 11 bases between the two germline ends. This CDR3 is 12 amino acids long. Here the CDR3 reads CSARPTISEQFF. The CDR3, as DNA: TGCAGTGCTAGACCGACGATCTCTGAGCAGTTCTTC.

This clonotype came up many times. V and J are TRBV20-1 and TRBJ2-7; 13 bases align to TRBD2. CDR1 is DFQATT and CDR2 is SNEGSKA in the germline V gene (reference sequence). The ends lost 3 bases at V and 4 bases at J; junction bases unmatched: 3. The CDR3 is made up of 14 amino acids. CDR3 DNA sequence: TGCAGTGCTAGGACTAGCGGGGGGTCGTACGAGCAGTACTTC. Amino acids: CSARTSGGSYEQYF.

J is TRBJ1-5 and V is TRBV2; TRBD1 might be the D (5 bases). Trimming left V 4 bases short and J 1 base short, with 11 bases between. Germline assignment: CDR1 SNHLY and CDR2 FYNNEI. CDR3 size: 15 residues. Here the CDR3 reads CASSGRGVSNQPQHF. DNA for the CDR3: TGTGCCAGCAGTGGAAGGGGAGTGAGCAATCAGCCCCAGCATTTT. Looking up the rest from reference TRBV2 and TRBJ1-5 gives the full variable domain: EPEVTQTPSHQVTQMGQEVILRCVPISNHLYFYWYRQILGQKVEFLVSFYNNEISEKSEIFDDQFSVERPDGSNFTLKIRSTKLEDSAMYFCASSGRGVSNQPQHFGDGTRLSIL.

The chain is built from TRBV7-2 and TRBJ2-1, with 11 nucleotides matching TRBD2. Germline trimming cut 5 bases from V and 2 bases from J; bases unmatched to any gene: 5. CDR1 and CDR2 from the germline V gene are SGHTA and FQGNSA. The CDR3 has 16 amino acids. Here the CDR3 reads CASSISSGGTYNEQFF. DNA of the CDR3: TGTGCCAGCAGCATATCTAGCGGGGGGACCTACAATGAGCAGTTCTTC.

As regards this clonotype: At one boundary the junction diverges from the germline segment, which might be a read error. The CDR3 DNA is TGTGTCAGCAGCCCCACAGGGTCCAAAAGCTATGGCTACACCTTC. Translation gives CVSSPTGSKSYGYTF. The chain links TRBV6-2 or TRBV6-3 to TRBJ1-2; tentative D call: TRBD1 (6 bases). The CDR3 length is 15 residues. Germline assignment: CDR1 MNHEY and CDR2 SVGEGT.

This clonotype came up many times. This sequence joins TRBV5-1 and TRBJ1-2; D gene ambiguous. Germline lookup yields CDR1 SGHRS and CDR2 YFSETQ. This CDR3 comprises 14 residues. V lost 0 bases to trimming and J lost 6 bases, with 12 bases between them. CDR3 nucleotides: TGCGCCAGCAGCTTGGCCGGGCGGGGAGATGGCTACACCTTC. Protein product: CASSLAGRGDGYTF.

The chain uses TRBV5-1 and TRBJ2-5; 11 nucleotides align to TRBD2. The CDR3 consists of 18 residues. J gave up 5 bases and V 0 bases, and 12 bases lay outside the gene matches. Germline loops: CDR1 SGHRS, CDR2 YFSETQ. CDR3 sequence reads: CASSLAPLPTSGKETQYF. The CDR3 bases are TGCGCCAGCAGCTTGGCCCCCCTACCGACTAGCGGGAAGGAGACCCAGTACTTC.

The chain employs TRBV7-9 and TRBJ2-7, with TRBD1 matching 10 bases. The CDR3 has 17 amino acids. Germline V gene sequence: CDR1 SEHNR, CDR2 FQNEAQ (reference sequence). V trimming: 4 bases; J trimming: 3 bases; junction bases outside the gene matches: 12. The CDR3 region has the DNA TGTGCCAGCAGCTCTAAGGTTGGACAGGGGGGTTACTACGAGCAGTACTTC. Translating it yields CASSSKVGQGGYYEQYF.

The chain combines TRBV7-6 with TRBJ2-3; 12 bases match TRBD2. The V gene's germline CDR1 is SGHVS and CDR2 FNYEAQ. CDR3 length: 16 amino acids. The J segment lost 5 bases and the V segment lost 5 bases, leaving 8 bases of the junction unmatched. The CDR3 coding sequence is TGTGCCAGCAGCACTCTAGCGGGGGGGCCCGGAGATACGCAGTATTTT. This translates into CASSTLAGGPGDTQYF.

The CDR3 sequence: CASSPRQSNTDTQYF. For the CDR3, the DNA is TGCGCCAGCAGCCCCAGACAGAGTAACACAGATACGCAGTATTTT. The chain couples TRBV5-1 to TRBJ2-3; D perhaps matches TRBD1 (5 bases). V was cut by 4 bases and J by 2 bases, with 14 bases left in between. The CDR3 has 15 residues. Looked up from germline, CDR1 is SGHRS and CDR2 is YFSETQ.

The sample holds a few counts of this clonotype. The V call is TRBV5-1, the J call TRBJ1-1; D possibly corresponds to TRBD1 (5 bases). The CDR3 has 14 residues. Trimming removed 1 base at V and 1 base at J, with 8 bases between. From germline, CDR1 is SGHRS and CDR2 YFSETQ. The CDR3 DNA reads as TGCGCCAGCAGCTTGTCAGGGTCGAACACTGAAGCTTTCTTT. Protein product: CASSLSGSNTEAFF.

This clonotype was counted between two and nine times. The gene calls are TRBV7-2 and TRBJ2-5; 8 bases align to TRBD2. The J segment lost 5 bases and the V segment lost 3 bases, leaving 2 bases of the junction unmatched. The CDR3 has 13 amino acids. Germline values: CDR1 SGHTA, CDR2 FQGNSA. CDR3 protein: CASSFERGETQYF. As DNA, the CDR3 is TGTGCCAGCAGCTTCGAGCGGGGGGAGACCCAGTACTTC.

The V and J genes are TRBV6-1 and TRBJ2-6; TRBD1 might be the D (6 bases). Germline V CDR1 and CDR2: MNHNS, SASEGT. V was clipped by 6 bases and J by 1 base, with 16 bases between them. The CDR3 loop spans 17 amino acids. The CDR3 loop reads CASRIGGFESGANVLTF. The DNA of the CDR3 is TGTGCCAGCAGGATAGGGGGTTTCGAGTCTGGGGCCAACGTCCTGACTTTC.

This rearrangement joins TRBV7-9 to TRBJ2-1; 10 positions agree with TRBD2. With 4 bases clipped from V and 0 bases from J, the junction kept 3 bases outside the gene matches. Germline CDR1 and CDR2: SEHNR and FQNEAQ (reference sequence). The CDR3 sequence is 16 residues long. The CDR3 coding sequence is TGTGCCAGCAGCTCCCCTAGCGGGAGCTCCTACAATGAGCAGTTCTTC. Its translation: CASSSPSGSSYNEQFF. Together with reference TRBV7-9 and TRBJ2-1, the CDR3 gives the full variable domain: DTGVSQNPRHKITKRGQNVTFRCDPISEHNRLYWYRQTLGQGPEFLTYFQNEAQLEKSRLLSDRFSAERPKGSFSTLEIQRTEQGDSAMYLCASSSPSGSSYNEQFFGPGTRLTVL.

This clonotype occurred a few times. J is TRBJ1-5 and V is TRBV27, with D perhaps matching TRBD1 (5 bases). Trimming removed 5 bases at V and 10 bases at J, with 24 bases between. The CDR3 is 16 amino acids. From germline, CDR1 is MNHEY and CDR2 SMNVEV (reference sequence). The CDR3 DNA reads as TGTGCCAGCAGTATGGAGGGACCGACAGTCAATCGACCCCAGCATTTT. Translating gives CASSMEGPTVNRPQHF.